This T cell receptor beta chain was retrieved from a study of OX40 agonist ivuxolimab in advanced cancers. For the study in its entirety: Ivuxolimab was an agonistic, fully human IgG2 monoclonal antibody directed against OX40 (CD134), a costimulatory receptor. Partial responses occurred in three dose-escalation patients: two with cutaneous melanoma and one with hepatocellular carcinoma. The monotherapy dose-escalation portion (N of about 47 patients) of the phase I ivuxolimab trial is reported in the paper. Among the 50 to 55 dose-escalation patients, around 20 had hepatocellular carcinoma, about 15 melanoma, 9 renal cell carcinoma and 9 head and neck cancer. Patients were allowed to have had prior anti-PD-1, anti-PD-L1 or anti-CTLA-4 therapy, and around 37% of the dose-escalation patients had previously received checkpoint inhibitors. In the dose-escalation cohort, 82.7% of patients were male, and the mean age was approximately 60 years, with a range of about 20 to 79. Intravenous ivuxolimab was administered to patients every 2 weeks at six dose levels: 0.01, 0.1, 0.3, 1.5, 3 and 10 mg/kg. The point of sequencing TCRbeta in the periphery was to test whether ivuxolimab changed TCR sequence diversity and drove clonal T-cell expansion. The investigation overall reported the following: After ivuxolimab, CD8+ T cells had more expanded clones than CD4+ T cells on average. Low levels of normalized T-cell clonal expansion were also shown by some nonresponding patients. In partial responders in the 0.1-3.0 mg/kg groups, normalized peripheral clonal expansion was found to be among the lowest, especially among CD8+ T cells. Clonal expansion of both CD4+ and CD8+ blood T cells was observed from baseline to week 6 at doses 0.1 to 3.0 mg/kg. Which antigens the clonally expanded peripheral T cells were specific for was not determined.

For sequencing of the TCRbeta CDR3 region, genomic DNA was extracted from the sorted cells. The immunoSEQ Assay was used to sequence the TCRbeta CDR3 regions. Entries here come from immuneACCESS through TCRdb and include only in-frame sequences with V and J called. Some clones fail to appear in such tables; in the studies checked, an unresolved V gene covers under half of the shortfall, and the cause of the remainder is unknown. For this sample there are around 140,000 clones; about 92% appear just once. Under 1.3% of the sample is taken by the ten largest. Concerning this clone itself: Its antigen is still unknown. No base qualities exist here, and no much larger clone lies one base off it.

The trial excluded patients who had a history of autoimmune disease or were on systemic immunosuppression. Peripheral blood for TCR sequencing was collected from all dose cohorts at baseline, on cycle 4 day 1, and on cycle 7 day 1. Samples came from an open-label, multicenter, first-in-human phase I dose-escalation trial of ivuxolimab. The trial enrolled adults with locally advanced or metastatic head and neck squamous cell, hepatocellular, melanoma or renal cell carcinoma. Before TCR sequencing, CD4+ T cells and CD8+ T cells from peripheral blood were sorted into separate populations. Relative to germline, V is 7 bases shorter and J is 0 bases shorter, with 16 bases between their ends. The germline V gene encodes CDR1 SGHTA and CDR2 FQGNSA. The cysteine opens and the phenylalanine closes a CDR3 of 15 amino acids. Only the CDR3 part of the read is kept: 45 bases, read in frame from the first base.

The specimen comprised CD4+ or CD8+ T cells sorted from blood, sampled in a trial of the OX40 agonist ivuxolimab. The receptor was derived from an adult with an advanced solid tumor such as melanoma, head and neck, liver or kidney cancer. Recombination linked TRBV7-2 to TRBJ2-7; TRBD1 is possibly the D segment (6 matching bases). The DNA sequence is as follows: TGTGCCAGCACCCCCCAGGGGCCGAGCTCCTACGAGCAGTACTTC. It translates as CASTPQGPSSYEQYF.